This T cell receptor (beta chain) was identified during a study of shared clonotypes between healthy human individuals. This clone was recorded once. There are 14 residues in the CDR3. CDR1 is MNHNY, CDR2 SVGAGI, per germline (reference sequence). Trimming left V 6 bases short and J 4 bases short, with 15 bases between. The naive CD8 population came from CD45RO-negative cells selected for CCR7, without terminally differentiated effector memory CD45RA+ cells. Across several immunoSEQ plates, the genomic DNA of each subset was split evenly. Data came from immunoSEQ multiplex PCR; TCRdb stores just in-frame clones and leaves some out. Among around 1.9 million clones listed, roughly 93% were seen once.

Material for sequencing was naive CD8+ T cells from PBMCs. This chain uses TRBV6-6 with TRBJ2-5; D possibly corresponds to TRBD1 (8 bases). The clonotype originates from a young man in good health. Some clones in this sample may be carry-over from other donors' samples. CDR3 amino acids: CASREYRGGETQYF. DNA of the CDR3: TGTGCCAGCAGGGAATACAGGGGGGGAGAGACCCAGTACTTC.